The source of this T cell receptor beta chain is a study of Tregs in tolerant kidney transplant recipients. The study, taken as a whole, reports: Changing PCR primers prevented nucleotide comparison between some patients' samples.

About this clone itself: Its specificity is unknown.

Produced via immunoSEQ multiplex PCR; TCRdb's table is partial and in-frame only. The table shows around 66,000 clones, with 75% to 90% occurring only once. The CDR3 spans 12 residues. Germline values: CDR1 SGHRS, CDR2 YFSETQ. V lost 4 bases and J lost 4, with 9 bases in between. The sequence came from a human donor who received a combined kidney and bone marrow transplant. The V call is TRBV5-1, the J call TRBJ2-7; D not certain. Sequenced here: Tregs from blood, sampled before the transplant. Here the CDR3 reads CASSNQPYEQYF. CDR3 DNA: TGCGCCAGCAGCAATCAGCCTTACGAGCAGTACTTC.